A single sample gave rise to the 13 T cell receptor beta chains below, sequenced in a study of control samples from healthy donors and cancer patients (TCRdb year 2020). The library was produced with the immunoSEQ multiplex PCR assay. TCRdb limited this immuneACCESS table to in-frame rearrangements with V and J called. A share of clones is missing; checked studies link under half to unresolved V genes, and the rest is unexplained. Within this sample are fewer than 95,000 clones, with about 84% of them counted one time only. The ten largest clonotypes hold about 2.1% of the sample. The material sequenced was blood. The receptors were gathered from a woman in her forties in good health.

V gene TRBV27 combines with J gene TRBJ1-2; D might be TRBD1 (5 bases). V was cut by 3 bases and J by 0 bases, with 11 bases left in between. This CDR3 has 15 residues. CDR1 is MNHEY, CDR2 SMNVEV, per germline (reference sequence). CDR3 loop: CASSLRGPANYGYTF. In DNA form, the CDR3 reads TGTGCCAGCAGTTTGAGGGGACCAGCTAACTATGGCTACACCTTC.

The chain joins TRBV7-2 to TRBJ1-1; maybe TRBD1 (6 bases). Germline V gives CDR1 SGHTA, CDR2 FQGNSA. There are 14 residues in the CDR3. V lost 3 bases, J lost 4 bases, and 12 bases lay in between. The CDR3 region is CASSFMRGATEAFF. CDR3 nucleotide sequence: TGTGCCAGCAGCTTCATGAGGGGGGCCACTGAAGCTTTCTTT.

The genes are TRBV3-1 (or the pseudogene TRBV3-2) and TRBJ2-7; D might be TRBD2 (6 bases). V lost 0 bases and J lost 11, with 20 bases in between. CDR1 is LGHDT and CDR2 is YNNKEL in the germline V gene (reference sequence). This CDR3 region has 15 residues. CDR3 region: CASSQEAILREKEYF. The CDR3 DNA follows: TGTGCCAGCAGCCAAGAAGCAATCCTCCGGGAGAAGGAGTACTTC.

The CDR3 DNA follows: TGTGCCTCGAACAGAGTCCTGAACACTGAAGCTTTCTTT. Its protein product is CASNRVLNTEAFF. V gene TRBV30 combines with J gene TRBJ1-1, with D uncertain. V was cut by 7 bases and J by 0 bases, with 12 bases left in between. Germline CDR1 GTSNPN, CDR2 SVGIG (reference sequence). This CDR3 has 13 amino acids.

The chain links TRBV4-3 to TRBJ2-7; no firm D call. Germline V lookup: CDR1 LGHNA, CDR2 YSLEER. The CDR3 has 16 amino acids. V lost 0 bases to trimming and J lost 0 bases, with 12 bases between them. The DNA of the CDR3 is TGCGCCAGCAGCCAAGATCTCGGGCAGGCCTCCTACGAGCAGTACTTC. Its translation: CASSQDLGQASYEQYF.

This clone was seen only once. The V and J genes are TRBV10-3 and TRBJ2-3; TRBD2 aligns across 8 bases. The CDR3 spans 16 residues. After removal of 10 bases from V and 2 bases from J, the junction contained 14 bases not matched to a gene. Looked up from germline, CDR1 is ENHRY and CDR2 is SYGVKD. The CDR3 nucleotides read TGTGCCACCCAGGGGAATAGCGGGGCAATCACAGATACGCAGTATTTT. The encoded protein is CATQGNSGAITDTQYF.

The CDR3 is CASSIEVTGNTIYF. The CDR3 DNA follows: TGTGCCAGTAGTATAGAGGTGACTGGAAACACCATATATTTT. V gene TRBV19 combines with J gene TRBJ1-3; no clear D. The V and J ends lost 0 bases and 2 bases respectively, with 5 bases between them. Germline V gene sequence: CDR1 LNHDA, CDR2 SQIVND (reference sequence). The CDR3 has 14 amino acids.

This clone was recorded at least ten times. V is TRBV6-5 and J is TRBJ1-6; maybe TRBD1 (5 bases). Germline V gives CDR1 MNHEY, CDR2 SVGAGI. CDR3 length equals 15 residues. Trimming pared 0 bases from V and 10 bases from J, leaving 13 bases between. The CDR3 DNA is TGTGCCAGCAGTTACTCGCGGGATGGGGGATCACCCCTCCACTTT. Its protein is CASSYSRDGGSPLHF.

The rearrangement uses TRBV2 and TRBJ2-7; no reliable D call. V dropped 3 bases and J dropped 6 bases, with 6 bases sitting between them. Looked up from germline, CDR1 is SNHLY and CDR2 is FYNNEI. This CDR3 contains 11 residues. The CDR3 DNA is TGTGCCAGCAGTGATTTTGGCGAGCAGTACTTC. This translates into CASSDFGEQYF.

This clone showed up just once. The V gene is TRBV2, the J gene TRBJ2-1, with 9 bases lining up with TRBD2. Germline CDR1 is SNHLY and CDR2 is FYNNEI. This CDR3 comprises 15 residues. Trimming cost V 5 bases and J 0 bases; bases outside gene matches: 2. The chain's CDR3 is CASSSGGLSYNEQFF. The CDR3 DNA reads TGTGCCAGCAGTAGCGGGGGGCTCTCCTACAATGAGCAGTTCTTC.

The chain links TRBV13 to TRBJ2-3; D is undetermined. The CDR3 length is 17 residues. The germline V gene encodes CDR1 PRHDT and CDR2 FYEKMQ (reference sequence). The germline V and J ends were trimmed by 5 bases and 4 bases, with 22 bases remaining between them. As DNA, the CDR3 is TGTGCCAGCAGCCTAGACCGCTTCAGAGGAATGGCAGATACGCAGTATTTT. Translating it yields CASSLDRFRGMADTQYF. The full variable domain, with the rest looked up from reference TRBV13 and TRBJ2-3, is AAGVIQSPRHLIKEKRETATLKCYPIPRHDTVYWYQQGPGQDPQFLISFYEKMQSDKGSIPDRFSAQQFSDYHSELNMSSLELGDSALYFCASSLDRFRGMADTQYFGPGTRLTVL.

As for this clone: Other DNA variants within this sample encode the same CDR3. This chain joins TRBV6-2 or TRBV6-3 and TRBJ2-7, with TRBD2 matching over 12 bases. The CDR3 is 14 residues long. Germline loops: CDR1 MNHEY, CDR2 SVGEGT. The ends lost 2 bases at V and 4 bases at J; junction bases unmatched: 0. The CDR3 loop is CASSYGTSGYEQYF. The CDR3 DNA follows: TGTGCCAGCAGTTACGGGACTAGCGGGTACGAGCAGTACTTC.

The CDR3 reads CASSHRDGDYGYTF. DNA of the CDR3: TGTGCCAGCAGCCACCGGGACGGAGACTATGGCTACACCTTC. The gene calls are TRBV5-4 and TRBJ1-2, with D perhaps TRBD1 (5 bases). Trimming shortened V by 4 bases and J by 3 bases, and 13 bases separated the two germline ends. CDR1 and CDR2 from the germline V gene are SGHNT and YYREEE (reference sequence). This CDR3 comprises 14 residues.